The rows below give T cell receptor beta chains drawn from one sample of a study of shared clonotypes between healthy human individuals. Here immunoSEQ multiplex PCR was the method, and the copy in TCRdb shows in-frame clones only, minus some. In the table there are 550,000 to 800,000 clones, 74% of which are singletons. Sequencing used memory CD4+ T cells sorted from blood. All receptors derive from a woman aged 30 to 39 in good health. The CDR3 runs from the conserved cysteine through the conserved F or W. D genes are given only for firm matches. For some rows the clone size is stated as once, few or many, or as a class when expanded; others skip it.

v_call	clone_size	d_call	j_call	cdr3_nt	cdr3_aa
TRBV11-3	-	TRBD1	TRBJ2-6	TGTGCCAGCAGCTCCCAGGGACAGGGGGTCTCTGGGGCCAACGTCCTGACTTTC	CASSSQGQGVSGANVLTF
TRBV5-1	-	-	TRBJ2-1	TGCGCCAGCAGCTTGTCCCAGTCCATAACTTTCAATGAGCAGTTCTTC	CASSLSQSITFNEQFF
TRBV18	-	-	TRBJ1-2	TGTGCCAGCTCACCTGGCAGGCGGGACGGCTACACCTTC	CASSPGRRDGYTF
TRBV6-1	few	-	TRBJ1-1	TGTGCCAGGCACGTGAAGTTATTTGCGGGGACTGAAGCTTTCTTT	CARHVKLFAGTEAFF
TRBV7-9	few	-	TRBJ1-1	TGTGCCAGCAGCCCGGGACGTGTGGGGTCCACTGAAGCTTTCTTT	CASSPGRVGSTEAFF
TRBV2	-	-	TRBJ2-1	TGTGCCAGCAGTTTGGACTCCCATGGTTACAATGAGCAGTTCTTC	CASSLDSHGYNEQFF
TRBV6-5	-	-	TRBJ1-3	TGTGCCAGCTGCGCGGAAATTAACTCTGGAAACACCATATATTTT	CASCAEINSGNTIYF
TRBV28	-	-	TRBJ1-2	TGTGCCAGCAGAAAGGGGACGGCCGGGGGGTACACCTTC	CASRKGTAGGYTF
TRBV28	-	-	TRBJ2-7	TGTGCCAGCAGGCGGCCCGGGACTCTTGCCTACGAGCAGTACTTC	CASRRPGTLAYEQYF
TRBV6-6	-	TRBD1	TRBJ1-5	TGTGCCGTGGGGCAGGGGGTGAATCAGCCCCAGCATTTT	CAVGQGVNQPQHF
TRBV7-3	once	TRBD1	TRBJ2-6	TGTGCCAGCAGTCCGAGGGGGCTGACGACCTCTGGGGCCAACGTCCTGACTTTC	CASSPRGLTTSGANVLTF
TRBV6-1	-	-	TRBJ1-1	TGTGCCAGCATGCTAAGTAGGAACACTGAAGCTTTCTTT	CASMLSRNTEAFF
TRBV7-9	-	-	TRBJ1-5	TGTGCCAGCAGCGCTACAGAAAATCAGCCCCAGCATTTT	CASSATENQPQHF
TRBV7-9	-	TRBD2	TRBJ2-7	TGTGCCAGCAGCTGGATGACTAGCGGAGCCTACGAGCAGTACTTC	CASSWMTSGAYEQYF
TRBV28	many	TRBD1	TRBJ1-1	TGTGCCAGCAGGCCGGGACAGGGGACCACTGAAGCTTTCTTT	CASRPGQGTTEAFF
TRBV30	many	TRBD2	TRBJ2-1	TGTGCCTGGAGGGGGGGGACTTACAATGAGCAGTTCTTC	CAWRGGTYNEQFF
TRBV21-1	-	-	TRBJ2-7	TGTGCCAGCAGCAATAACGGATCCTACGAGCAGTACTTC	CASSNNGSYEQYF
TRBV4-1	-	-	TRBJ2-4	TGCGCCAGCAGCCTCCGGGGGACAGACCTCGAAAACATTCAGTACTTC	CASSLRGTDLENIQYF